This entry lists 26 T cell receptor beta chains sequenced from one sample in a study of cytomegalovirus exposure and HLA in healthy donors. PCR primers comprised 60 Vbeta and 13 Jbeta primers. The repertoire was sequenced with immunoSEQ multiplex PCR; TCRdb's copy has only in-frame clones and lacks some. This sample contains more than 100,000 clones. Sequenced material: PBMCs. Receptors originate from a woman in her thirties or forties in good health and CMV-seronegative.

For the CDR3, the DNA is TGCGCCAGCAGTGAGCCGGACAGGGAGCCTGAAGCTTTCTTT. This gives the protein CASSEPDREPEAFF. V gene TRBV10-1 combines with J gene TRBJ1-1; 8 nucleotides line up with TRBD1. J was trimmed by 6 bases and V by 2 bases; bases with no gene match: 5. Germline lookup yields CDR1 WNHNN and CDR2 SYGVQD (reference sequence). The CDR3 spans 14 residues.

The CDR3 reads CASSRRGTGRLRNGYTF. DNA for the CDR3: TGCGCCAGCAGCCGAAGAGGGACAGGGCGTCTGCGGAATGGCTACACCTTC. The chain has TRBV4-3 and TRBJ1-2, with TRBD1 matching over 9 bases. There are 17 residues in the CDR3. V dropped 4 bases and J dropped 6; count of bases not matched to a gene: 15. Germline V CDR1 and CDR2: LGHNA, YSLEER.

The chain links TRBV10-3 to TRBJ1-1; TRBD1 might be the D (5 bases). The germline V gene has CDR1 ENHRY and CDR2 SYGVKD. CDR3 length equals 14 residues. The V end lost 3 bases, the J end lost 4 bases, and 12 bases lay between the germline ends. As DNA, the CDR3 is TGTGCCATCAGTGAAAGGGAGGGACCCACTGAAGCTTTCTTT. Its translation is CAISEREGPTEAFF.

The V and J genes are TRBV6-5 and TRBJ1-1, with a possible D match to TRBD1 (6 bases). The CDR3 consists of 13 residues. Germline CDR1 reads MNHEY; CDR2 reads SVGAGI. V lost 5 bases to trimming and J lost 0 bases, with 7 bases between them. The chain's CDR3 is CASSRQVNTEAFF. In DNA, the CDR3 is TGTGCCAGCAGTAGACAGGTGAACACTGAAGCTTTCTTT.

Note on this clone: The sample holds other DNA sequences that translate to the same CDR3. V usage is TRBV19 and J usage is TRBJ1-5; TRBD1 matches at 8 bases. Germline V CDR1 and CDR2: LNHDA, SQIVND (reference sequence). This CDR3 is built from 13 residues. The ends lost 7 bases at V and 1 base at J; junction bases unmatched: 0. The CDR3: CASNRGSNQPQHF. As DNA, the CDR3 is TGTGCCAGTAACAGGGGGAGCAATCAGCCCCAGCATTTT.

CDR3 sequence (DNA): TGCGCCAGCAGCTTGTGGGGACAGGGCGATGAAAAACTGTTTTTT. It yields the protein CASSLWGQGDEKLFF. The chain is built from TRBV5-1 and TRBJ1-4, with 9 bases fitting TRBD1. The CDR3 extends over 15 amino acids. CDR1 and CDR2 (germline): SGHRS, YFSETQ. V lost 1 base to trimming and J lost 6 bases; unmatched junction nucleotides: 4.

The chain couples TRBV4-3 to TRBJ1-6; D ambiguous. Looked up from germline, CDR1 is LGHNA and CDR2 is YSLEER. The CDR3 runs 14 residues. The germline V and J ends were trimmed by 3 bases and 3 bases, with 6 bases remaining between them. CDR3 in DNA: TGCGCCAGCAGCCATCAGGACTATAATTCACCCCTCCACTTT. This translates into CASSHQDYNSPLHF.

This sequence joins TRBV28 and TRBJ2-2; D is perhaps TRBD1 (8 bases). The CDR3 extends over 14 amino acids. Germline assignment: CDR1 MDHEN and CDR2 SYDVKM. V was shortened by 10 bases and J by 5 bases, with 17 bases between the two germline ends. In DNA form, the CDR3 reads TGTGCCACCGCAAACAGGGGGGGGACCGGGGAGCTGTTTTTT. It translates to CATANRGGTGELFF.

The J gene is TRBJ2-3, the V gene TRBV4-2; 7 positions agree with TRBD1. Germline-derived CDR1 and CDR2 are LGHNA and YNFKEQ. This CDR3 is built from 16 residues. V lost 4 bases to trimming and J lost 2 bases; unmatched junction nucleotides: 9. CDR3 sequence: CASSPVPGQLTDTQYF. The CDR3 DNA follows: TGTGCCAGCAGCCCCGTTCCGGGACAGCTCACAGATACGCAGTATTTT.

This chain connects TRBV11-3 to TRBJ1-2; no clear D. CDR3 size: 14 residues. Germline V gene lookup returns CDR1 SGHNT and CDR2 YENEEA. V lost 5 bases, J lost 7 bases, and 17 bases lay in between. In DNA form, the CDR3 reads TGTGCCAGCAGCAAAGGCCTAGAAGACCCTGGCTACACCTTC. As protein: CASSKGLEDPGYTF.

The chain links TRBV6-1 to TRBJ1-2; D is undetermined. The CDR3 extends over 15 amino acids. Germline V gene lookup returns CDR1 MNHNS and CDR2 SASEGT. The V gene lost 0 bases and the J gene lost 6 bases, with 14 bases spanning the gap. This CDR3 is CASSEAQTTWDGYTF. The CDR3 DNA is TGTGCCAGCAGTGAAGCACAGACCACCTGGGATGGCTACACCTTC.

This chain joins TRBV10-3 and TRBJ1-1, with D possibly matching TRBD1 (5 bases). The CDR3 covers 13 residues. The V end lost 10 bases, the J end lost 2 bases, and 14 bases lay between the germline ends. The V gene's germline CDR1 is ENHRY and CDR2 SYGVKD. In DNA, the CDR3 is TGTGCCACCCTGACGGGGGAAAACACTGAAGCTTTCTTT. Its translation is CATLTGENTEAFF.

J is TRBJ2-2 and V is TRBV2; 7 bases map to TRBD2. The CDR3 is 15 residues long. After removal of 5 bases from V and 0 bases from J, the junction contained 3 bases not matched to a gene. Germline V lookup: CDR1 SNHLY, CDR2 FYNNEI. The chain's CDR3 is CASSKRGANTGELFF. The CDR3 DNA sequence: TGTGCCAGCAGTAAGCGGGGCGCGAACACCGGGGAGCTGTTTTTT.

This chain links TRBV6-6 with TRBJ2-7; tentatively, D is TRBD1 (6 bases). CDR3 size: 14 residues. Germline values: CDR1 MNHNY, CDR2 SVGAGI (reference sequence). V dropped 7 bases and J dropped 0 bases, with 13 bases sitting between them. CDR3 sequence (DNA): TGTGCCAGCACTACCGGGACAAACTCCTACGAGCAGTACTTC. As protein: CASTTGTNSYEQYF.

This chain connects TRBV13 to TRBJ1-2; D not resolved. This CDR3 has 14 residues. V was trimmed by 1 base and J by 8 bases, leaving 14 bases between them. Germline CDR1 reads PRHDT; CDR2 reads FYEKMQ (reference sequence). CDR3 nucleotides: TGTGCCAGCAGCTTAGTCGGCCCTCCCGGGGGCTACACCTTC. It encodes CASSLVGPPGGYTF.

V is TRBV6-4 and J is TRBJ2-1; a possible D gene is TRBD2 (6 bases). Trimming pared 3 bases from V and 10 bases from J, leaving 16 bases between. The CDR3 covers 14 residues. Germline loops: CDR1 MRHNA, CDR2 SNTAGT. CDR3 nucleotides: TGTGCCAGCAGTGATGCCGGAGGGCGTGGAGAGCAGTTCTTC. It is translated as CASSDAGGRGEQFF.

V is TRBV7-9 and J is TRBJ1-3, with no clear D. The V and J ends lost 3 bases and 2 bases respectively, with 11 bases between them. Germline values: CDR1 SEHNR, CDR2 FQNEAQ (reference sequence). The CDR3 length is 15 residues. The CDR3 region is CASSFTGGAGNTIYF. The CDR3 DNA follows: TGTGCCAGCAGCTTTACGGGAGGTGCTGGAAACACCATATATTTT.

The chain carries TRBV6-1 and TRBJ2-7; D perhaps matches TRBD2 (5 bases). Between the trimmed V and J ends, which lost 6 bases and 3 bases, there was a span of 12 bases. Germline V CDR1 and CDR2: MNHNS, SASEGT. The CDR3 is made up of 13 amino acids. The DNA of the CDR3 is TGTGCCAGCAGCCCGGGATCTCTCTACGAGCAGTACGTC. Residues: CASSPGSLYEQYV.

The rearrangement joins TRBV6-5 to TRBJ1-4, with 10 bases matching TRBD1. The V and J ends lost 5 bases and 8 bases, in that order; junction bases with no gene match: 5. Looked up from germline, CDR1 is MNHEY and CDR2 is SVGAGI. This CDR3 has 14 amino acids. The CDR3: CASSPGQGWEKLFF. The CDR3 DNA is TGTGCCAGCAGTCCGGGACAGGGGTGGGAAAAACTGTTTTTT.

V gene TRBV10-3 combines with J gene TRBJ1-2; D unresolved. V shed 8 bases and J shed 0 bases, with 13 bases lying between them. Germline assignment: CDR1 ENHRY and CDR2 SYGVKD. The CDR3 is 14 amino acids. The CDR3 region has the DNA TGTGCCATCGCCTCGGGAGGTACTAACTATGGCTACACCTTC. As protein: CAIASGGTNYGYTF.

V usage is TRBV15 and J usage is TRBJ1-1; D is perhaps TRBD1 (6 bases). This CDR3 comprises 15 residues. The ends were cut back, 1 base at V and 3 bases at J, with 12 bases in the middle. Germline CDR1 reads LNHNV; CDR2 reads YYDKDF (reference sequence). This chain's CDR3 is CATSRVGGGHTEAFF. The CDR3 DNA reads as TGTGCCACCAGCAGAGTAGGGGGGGGGCACACTGAAGCTTTCTTT.

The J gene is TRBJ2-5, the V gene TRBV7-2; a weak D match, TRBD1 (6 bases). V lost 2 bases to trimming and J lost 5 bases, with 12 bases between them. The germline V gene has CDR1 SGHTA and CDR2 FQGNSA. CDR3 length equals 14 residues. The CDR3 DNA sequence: TGTGCCAGCAGCTTAAGACAGGCGGCGGAGACCCAGTACTTC. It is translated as CASSLRQAAETQYF. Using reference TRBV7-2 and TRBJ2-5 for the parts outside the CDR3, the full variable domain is GAGVSQSPSNKVTEKGKDVELRCDPISGHTALYWYRQSLGQGLEFLIYFQGNSAPDKSGLPSDRFSAERTGGSVSTLTIQRTQQEDSAVYLCASSLRQAAETQYFGPGTRLLVL.

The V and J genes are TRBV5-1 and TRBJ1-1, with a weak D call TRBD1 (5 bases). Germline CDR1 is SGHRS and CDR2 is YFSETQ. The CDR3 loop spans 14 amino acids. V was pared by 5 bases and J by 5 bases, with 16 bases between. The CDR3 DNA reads TGCGCCAGCAGGTCCTCCGGGGGAGTTACTGAAGCTTTCTTT. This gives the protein CASRSSGGVTEAFF.

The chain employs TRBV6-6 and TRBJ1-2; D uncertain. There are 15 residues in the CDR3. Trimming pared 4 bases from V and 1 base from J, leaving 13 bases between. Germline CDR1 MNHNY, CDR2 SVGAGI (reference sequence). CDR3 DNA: TGTGCCAGCAGTTTTAATCTGGGAGATAACTATGGCTACACCTTC. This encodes CASSFNLGDNYGYTF.

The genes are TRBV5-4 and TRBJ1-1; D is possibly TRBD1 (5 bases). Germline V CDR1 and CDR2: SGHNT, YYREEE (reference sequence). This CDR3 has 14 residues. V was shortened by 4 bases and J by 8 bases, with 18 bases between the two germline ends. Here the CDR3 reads CASSPRGGSSEAFF. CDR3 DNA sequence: TGTGCCAGCAGCCCACGGGGGGGGTCTAGCGAAGCTTTCTTT.

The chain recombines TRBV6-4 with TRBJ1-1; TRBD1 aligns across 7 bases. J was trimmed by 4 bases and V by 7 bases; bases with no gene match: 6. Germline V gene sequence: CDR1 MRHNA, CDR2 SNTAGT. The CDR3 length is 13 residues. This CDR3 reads CASTSQGGTEAFF. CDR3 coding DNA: TGTGCCAGCACTAGCCAGGGGGGCACTGAAGCTTTCTTT.